Listed here are 23 T cell receptor beta chains from one sample, sequenced in a study of shared clonotypes between healthy human individuals. Libraries were prepared by immunoSEQ multiplex PCR; TCRdb keeps only in-frame clonotypes and omits some of them. This sample has approximately 470,000 clones; around 85% occur once, and the top ten carry about 13%. Sequencing used PBMCs. These receptor sequences come from a woman aged 35 to 49 in good health. Some clones in this sample may be carry-over from other donors' samples.

This clone was recorded many times. This specimen includes other DNA sequences encoding the same CDR3. This chain uses TRBV4-2 with TRBJ2-1; no reliable D call. This CDR3 region has 14 residues. The germline gives CDR1 LGHNA, CDR2 YNFKEQ. V was pared by 2 bases and J by 8 bases, with 13 bases between. The CDR3 DNA reads TGTGCCAGCAGCCAACGACAACTTCGGGATGAGCAGTTCTTC. Translated: CASSQRQLRDEQFF.

Concerning this clone: Distinct nucleotide sequences in the sample also encode this CDR3. This rearrangement joins TRBV18 to TRBJ2-7, with 10 bases lining up with TRBD1. The CDR3 covers 14 residues. With V trimmed by 6 bases and J by 4 bases, 6 bases remained unmatched. From germline, CDR1 is KGHSH and CDR2 LQKENI. The CDR3 DNA reads TGTGCCAGCTCCTTAGACAGGGGGCTTTACGAGCAGTACTTC. Amino acids: CASSLDRGLYEQYF.

The chain recombines TRBV9 with TRBJ2-2, with a tentative D call TRBD2 (6 bases). Germline V lookup: CDR1 SGDLS, CDR2 YYNGEE. The CDR3 has 15 residues. The V gene lost 2 bases and the J gene lost 5 bases, with 13 bases spanning the gap. The CDR3 coding sequence is TGTGCCAGCAGCGTGAGGGACTCCTATACCGGGGAGCTGTTTTTT. Amino acids: CASSVRDSYTGELFF.

The CDR3 coding sequence is TGTGCCAGCAGCTTACGGACAGGAGTGTACGGCTACACCTTC. Its protein is CASSLRTGVYGYTF. The V call is TRBV7-2, the J call TRBJ1-2, with 7 bases fitting TRBD1. CDR3 length equals 14 residues. Germline loops: CDR1 SGHTA, CDR2 FQGNSA. V trimming: 2 bases; J trimming: 8 bases; junction bases outside the gene matches: 8.

V gene TRBV7-2 combines with J gene TRBJ2-4; no clear D. The CDR3 extends over 15 amino acids. V dropped 5 bases and J dropped 0 bases, with 11 bases sitting between them. Germline V lookup: CDR1 SGHTA, CDR2 FQGNSA. DNA for the CDR3: TGTGCCAGCAGCCCACAGCTGCTAGCCAAAAACATTCAGTACTTC. Translated, it gives CASSPQLLAKNIQYF.

As to this clone: This sequence may be a read error, since a much larger clone differs from it by one base. The V gene is TRBV30, the J gene TRBJ2-5; a possible D gene is TRBD1 (5 bases). This CDR3 comprises 13 residues. The germline gives CDR1 GTSNPN, CDR2 SVGIG (reference sequence). Trimming pared 1 base from V and 7 bases from J, leaving 13 bases between. The CDR3 region has the DNA TGTGCCTGGAGTGATTTAGATAGGGGGACCCAGTACTTC. Translating gives CAWSDLDRGTQYF.

This clone was seen just once. The V gene is TRBV7-9, the J gene TRBJ2-1; 11 nucleotides match TRBD1. This CDR3 region has 15 residues. From germline, CDR1 is SEHNR and CDR2 FQNEAQ (reference sequence). Germline trimming cut 1 base from V and 10 bases from J; bases unmatched to any gene: 6. The CDR3 coding sequence is TGTGCCAGCAGCTTAGGGACAGGGGGCTTCCGAGAGCAGTTCTTC. Its protein is CASSLGTGGFREQFF. Full variable domain (outside the CDR3, taken from reference TRBV7-9 and TRBJ2-1): DTGVSQNPRHKITKRGQNVTFRCDPISEHNRLYWYRQTLGQGPEFLTYFQNEAQLEKSRLLSDRFSAERPKGSFSTLEIQRTEQGDSAMYLCASSLGTGGFREQFFGPGTRLTVL.

This clone was detected only a few times. The chain couples TRBV5-1 to TRBJ1-1; D may be TRBD1 (6 bases). The CDR3 runs to 14 residues. V lost 0 bases, J lost 10 bases, and 16 bases lay in between. Looked up from germline, CDR1 is SGHRS and CDR2 is YFSETQ. In DNA form, the CDR3 reads TGCGCCAGCAGCTTGGAGGGAAACAGGGCCGTAGCTTTCTTT. As protein: CASSLEGNRAVAFF.

The V call is TRBV10-1, the J call TRBJ2-4; a weak D match, TRBD2 (6 bases). Between the trimmed V and J ends, which lost 9 bases and 0 bases, there was a span of 12 bases. Germline CDR1 and CDR2: WNHNN and SYGVQD (reference sequence). There are 14 residues in the CDR3. CDR3 residues: CARPSGVAKNIQYF. DNA for the CDR3: TGCGCCAGGCCATCGGGAGTAGCCAAAAACATTCAGTACTTC.

The gene calls are TRBV7-9 and TRBJ2-1, with 8 bases identical to TRBD2. V was clipped by 5 bases and J by 8 bases; unmatched bases: 8. The CDR3 loop spans 14 amino acids. Germline loops: CDR1 SEHNR, CDR2 FQNEAQ (reference sequence). CDR3 sequence (DNA): TGTGCCAGCAGCCCCCGCGGGACTAGATATGAGCAGTTCTTC. Protein sequence: CASSPRGTRYEQFF.

Of note for this clone: Given a far larger clone just one base away, this is likely a sequencing read error. The chain links TRBV30 to TRBJ1-2, with D possibly matching TRBD1 (5 bases). V lost 4 bases and J lost 8, with 20 bases in between. The CDR3 is made up of 14 amino acids. In germline, CDR1 is GTSNPN, CDR2 SVGIG (reference sequence). In DNA, the CDR3 is TGTGCCTGGAACGGCAAAGGTGGCGCAGGGGGCTACACCTTC. Translation gives CAWNGKGGAGGYTF.

The CDR3 sequence: CASSQSFGATNEKLFF. In DNA form, the CDR3 reads TGTGCCAGCAGCCAATCCTTCGGGGCAACTAATGAAAAACTGTTTTTT. This chain links TRBV16 with TRBJ1-4; D remains ambiguous. Germline CDR1 reads KGHSY; CDR2 reads FQNENV. V lost 0 bases to trimming and J lost 0 bases, with 8 bases between them. This CDR3 region has 16 residues.

About this clone itself: This likely traces to a read error, being one base from a far larger clone. This sequence joins TRBV6-6 and TRBJ1-3; D ambiguous. This CDR3 has 14 amino acids. V was trimmed by 2 bases and J by 4 bases, leaving 9 bases between them. Germline lookup yields CDR1 MNHNY and CDR2 SVGAGI (reference sequence). CDR3 amino acids: CASSYPTGGNTIYF. For the CDR3, the DNA is TGTGCCAGCAGTTACCCGACGGGGGGAAACACCATATATTTT.

V is TRBV29-1 and J is TRBJ2-5; D may be TRBD1 (6 bases). The germline V and J ends were trimmed by 7 bases and 5 bases, with 20 bases remaining between them. The CDR3 is 14 residues long. Per the germline V gene, CDR1 is SQVTM and CDR2 is ANQGSEA. DNA of the CDR3: TGCAGCGCCACACAGGGTTTGGGTGGGGAGACCCAGTACTTC. This translates into CSATQGLGGETQYF.

A single count supports this clone. The chain uses TRBV11-2 and TRBJ2-7; TRBD2 might be the D (6 bases). Germline loops: CDR1 SGHAT, CDR2 FQNNGV. Trimming shortened V by 0 bases and J by 3 bases, and 9 bases separated the two germline ends. This CDR3 spans 14 amino acids. In DNA, the CDR3 is TGTGCCAGCAGCTTAGATCGGGAGCACTACGAGCAGTACTTC. This sequence encodes CASSLDREHYEQYF.

This clone was seen a handful of times. The chain is built from TRBV6-5 and TRBJ2-3, with D hard to call. This CDR3 comprises 13 residues. In germline, CDR1 is MNHEY, CDR2 SVGAGI. V was clipped by 11 bases and J by 2 bases, with 14 bases between them. The CDR3, as DNA: TGTGCCTCTCAAGGCGGACCCACAGATACGCAGTATTTT. Translated, it gives CASQGGPTDTQYF.

This clone was seen a single time. The chain has TRBV9 and TRBJ2-7; D remains unclear. V was clipped by 3 bases and J by 6 bases, with 16 bases between them. The germline V gene encodes CDR1 SGDLS and CDR2 YYNGEE. CDR3 length: 14 amino acids. The CDR3: CASSDQVAASEQYF. CDR3 DNA: TGTGCCAGCAGCGACCAAGTGGCGGCATCCGAGCAGTACTTC.

This clone was observed a single time. V usage is TRBV5-1 and J usage is TRBJ1-4; the match to TRBD1 covers 8 bases. The V and J ends lost 1 base and 2 bases, in that order; junction bases with no gene match: 7. The CDR3 is 17 residues long. The germline V gene encodes CDR1 SGHRS and CDR2 YFSETQ. This CDR3 reads CASSLTGQGSTNEKLFF. Here the CDR3 DNA reads TGCGCCAGCAGCTTGACCGGACAGGGATCGACTAATGAAAAACTGTTTTTT.

Of note for this clone: This likely traces to a read error, being one base from a far larger clone. This chain links TRBV5-6 with TRBJ2-7; a possible D gene is TRBD2 (5 bases). The CDR3 is made up of 15 amino acids. The V gene's germline CDR1 is SGHDT and CDR2 YYEEEE. The CDR3 DNA reads TGTGCCAGCAGCTGGACCCGGGAAAACTCCCACGAGCAGTACTTC. Translation: CASSWTRENSHEQYF.

On this clone: A far larger clone is just one base off, so this is likely a read error. The same CDR3 also results from other DNA sequences found in this sample. The chain carries TRBV7-9 and TRBJ2-6; a weak D match, TRBD2 (5 bases). The CDR3 extends over 17 amino acids. Looked up from germline, CDR1 is SEHNR and CDR2 is FQNEAQ (reference sequence). V shed 5 bases and J shed 3 bases, with 17 bases lying between them. DNA of the CDR3: TGTGCCAGCAGCCAGATAGATGGAGGCTTTGGGGCCAACGTCCTGACTTTC. Its protein product is CASSQIDGGFGANVLTF.

V usage is TRBV7-9 and J usage is TRBJ1-1, with D hard to call. Germline loops: CDR1 SEHNR, CDR2 FQNEAQ (reference sequence). The length of the CDR3 is 13 residues. V was shortened by 9 bases and J by 1 base, with 12 bases between the two germline ends. The CDR3 sequence is CASGPLENTEAFF. Written as DNA, the CDR3 is TGTGCCAGTGGTCCGCTTGAGAACACTGAAGCTTTCTTT. The full variable domain, with the rest looked up from reference TRBV7-9 and TRBJ1-1, is DTGVSQNPRHKITKRGQNVTFRCDPISEHNRLYWYRQTLGQGPEFLTYFQNEAQLEKSRLLSDRFSAERPKGSFSTLEIQRTEQGDSAMYLCASGPLENTEAFFGQGTRLTVV.

This chain uses TRBV6-5 with TRBJ2-7, with 8 bases lining up with TRBD1. The CDR3 length is 15 residues. Germline V gives CDR1 MNHEY, CDR2 SVGAGI. V trimming: 2 bases; J trimming: 2 bases; junction bases outside the gene matches: 5. In DNA form, the CDR3 reads TGTGCCAGCAGTTACCTCGGACAGGGCGCCTACGAGCAGTACTTC. Amino acids: CASSYLGQGAYEQYF.

This clone was seen just once. This rearrangement joins TRBV18 to TRBJ1-5; TRBD1 matches at 8 bases. The CDR3 length is 16 residues. V shed 2 bases, J shed 5 bases, and the junction held 8 bases outside the gene matches. Germline CDR1 KGHSH, CDR2 LQKENI. Here the CDR3 DNA reads TGTGCCAGCTCACCAACCACAGGGGGTGACGATCAGCCCCAGCATTTT. This sequence encodes CASSPTTGGDDQPQHF.